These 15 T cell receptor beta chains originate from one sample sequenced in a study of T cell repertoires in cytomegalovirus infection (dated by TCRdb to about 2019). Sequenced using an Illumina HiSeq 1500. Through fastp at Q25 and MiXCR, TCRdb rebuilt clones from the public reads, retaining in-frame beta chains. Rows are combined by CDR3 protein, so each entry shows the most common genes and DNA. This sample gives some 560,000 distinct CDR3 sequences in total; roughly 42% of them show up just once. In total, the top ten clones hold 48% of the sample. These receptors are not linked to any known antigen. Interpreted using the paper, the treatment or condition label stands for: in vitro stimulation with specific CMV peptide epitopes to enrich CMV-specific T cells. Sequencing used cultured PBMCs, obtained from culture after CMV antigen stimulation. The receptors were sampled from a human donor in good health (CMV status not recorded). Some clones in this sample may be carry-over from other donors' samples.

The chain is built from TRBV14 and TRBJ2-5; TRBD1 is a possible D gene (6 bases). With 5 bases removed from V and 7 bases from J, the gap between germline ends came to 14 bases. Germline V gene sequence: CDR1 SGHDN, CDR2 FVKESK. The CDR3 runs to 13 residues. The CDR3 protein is CASSTGLDGTQYF. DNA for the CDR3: TGTGCCAGCAGCACAGGGTTGGACGGGACCCAGTACTTC.

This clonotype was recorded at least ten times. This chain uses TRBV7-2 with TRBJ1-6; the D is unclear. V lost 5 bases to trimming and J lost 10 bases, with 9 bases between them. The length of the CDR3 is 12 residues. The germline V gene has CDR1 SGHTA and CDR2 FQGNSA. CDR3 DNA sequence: TGTGCCAGCAGCCCTGACAAGTCACCCCTCCACTTT. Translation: CASSPDKSPLHF.

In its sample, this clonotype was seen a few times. The CDR3 nucleotides read TGTGCCATCAGTCCCGACAGGGCACCGGACCAGCCCCAGCATTTT. This encodes CAISPDRAPDQPQHF. The chain has TRBV10-3 and TRBJ1-5; 7 bases are shared with TRBD1. Germline assignment: CDR1 ENHRY and CDR2 SYGVKD. J lost 7 bases, V lost 5 bases, and 11 bases had no gene match. This CDR3 comprises 15 residues.

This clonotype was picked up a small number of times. CDR3 sequence (DNA): TGTGCCAGCAGCTTGCTAGTAGCTAAGGAGACCCAGTACTTC. Translated, it gives CASSLLVAKETQYF. The chain carries TRBV7-2 and TRBJ2-5; D uncertain. Germline V gives CDR1 SGHTA, CDR2 FQGNSA. The CDR3 has 14 amino acids. Trimming cost V 3 bases and J 5 bases, with 13 bases left between them.

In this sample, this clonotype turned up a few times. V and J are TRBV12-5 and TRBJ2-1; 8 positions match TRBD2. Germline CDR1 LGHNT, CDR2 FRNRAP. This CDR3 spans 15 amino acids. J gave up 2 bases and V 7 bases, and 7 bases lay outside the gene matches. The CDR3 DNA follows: TGTGCTAGTGCCCTCGGGGGGGGGGCCTACAATGAGCAGTTCTTC. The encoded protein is CASALGGGAYNEQFF.

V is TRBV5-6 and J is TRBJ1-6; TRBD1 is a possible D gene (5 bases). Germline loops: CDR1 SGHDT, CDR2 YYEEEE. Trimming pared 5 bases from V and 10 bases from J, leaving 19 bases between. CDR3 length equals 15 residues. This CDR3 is CASRNLDSAISPLHF. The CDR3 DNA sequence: TGTGCCAGCAGAAACCTAGACAGTGCCATCTCACCCCTCCACTTT.

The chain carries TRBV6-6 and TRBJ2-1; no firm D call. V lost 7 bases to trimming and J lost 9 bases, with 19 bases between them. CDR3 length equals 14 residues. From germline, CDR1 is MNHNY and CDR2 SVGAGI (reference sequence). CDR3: CASTPRRDSSEQFF. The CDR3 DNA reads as TGTGCCAGCACTCCTCGCAGAGATTCTAGTGAGCAGTTCTTC.

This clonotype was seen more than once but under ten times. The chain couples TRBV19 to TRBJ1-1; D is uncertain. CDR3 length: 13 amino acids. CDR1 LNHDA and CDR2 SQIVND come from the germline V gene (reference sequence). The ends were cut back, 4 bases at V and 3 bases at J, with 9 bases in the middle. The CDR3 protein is CASSSGWDTEAFF. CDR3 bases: TGTGCCAGTAGTAGTGGTTGGGACACTGAAGCTTTCTTT.

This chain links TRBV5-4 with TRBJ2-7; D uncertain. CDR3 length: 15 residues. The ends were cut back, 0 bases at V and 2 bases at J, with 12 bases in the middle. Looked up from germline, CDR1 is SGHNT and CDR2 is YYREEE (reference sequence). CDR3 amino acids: CASSLGGGRTYEQYF. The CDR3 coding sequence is TGTGCCAGCAGCTTGGGGGGTGGTCGGACCTACGAGCAGTACTTC.

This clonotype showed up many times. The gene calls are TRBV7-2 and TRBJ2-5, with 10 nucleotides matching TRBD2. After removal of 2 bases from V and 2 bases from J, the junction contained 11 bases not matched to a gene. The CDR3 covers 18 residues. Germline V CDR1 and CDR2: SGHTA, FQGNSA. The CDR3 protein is CASSLFGLAGDLQETQYF. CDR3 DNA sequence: TGTGCCAGCAGCTTATTCGGCCTAGCGGGAGACCTACAAGAGACCCAGTACTTC.

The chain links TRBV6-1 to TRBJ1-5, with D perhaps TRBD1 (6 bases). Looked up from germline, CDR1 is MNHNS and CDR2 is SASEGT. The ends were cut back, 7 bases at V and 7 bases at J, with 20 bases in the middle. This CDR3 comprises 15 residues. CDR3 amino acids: CASTQGGLVGQPQHF. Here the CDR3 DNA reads TGTGCCAGCACCCAAGGGGGGTTGGTCGGCCAGCCCCAGCATTTT.

DNA of the CDR3: TGTGCCAGCAGTTACTCGATCCCAACTGGCGGGAGTGGGGCCGGGGAGCTGTTTTTT. Protein: CASSYSIPTGGSGAGELFF. The chain recombines TRBV6-5 with TRBJ2-2; 7 bases agree with TRBD2. With V trimmed by 0 bases and J by 6 bases, 16 bases remained unmatched. CDR3 length: 19 amino acids. CDR1 and CDR2 (germline): MNHEY, SVGAGI.

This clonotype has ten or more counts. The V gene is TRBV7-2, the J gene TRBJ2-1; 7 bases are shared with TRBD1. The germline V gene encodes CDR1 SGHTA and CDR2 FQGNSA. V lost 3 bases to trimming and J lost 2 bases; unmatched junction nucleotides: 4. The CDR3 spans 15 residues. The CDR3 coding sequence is TGTGCCAGCAGCTTTGACAGGGATGCCTACAATGAGCAGTTCTTC. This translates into CASSFDRDAYNEQFF.

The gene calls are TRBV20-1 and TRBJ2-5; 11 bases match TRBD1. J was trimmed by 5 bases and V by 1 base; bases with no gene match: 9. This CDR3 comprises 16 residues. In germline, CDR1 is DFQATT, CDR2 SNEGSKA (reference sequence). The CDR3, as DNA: TGCAGTGCTAGAGTTCGGACAGGGGGCGCATGGGAGACCCAGTACTTC. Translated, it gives CSARVRTGGAWETQYF.

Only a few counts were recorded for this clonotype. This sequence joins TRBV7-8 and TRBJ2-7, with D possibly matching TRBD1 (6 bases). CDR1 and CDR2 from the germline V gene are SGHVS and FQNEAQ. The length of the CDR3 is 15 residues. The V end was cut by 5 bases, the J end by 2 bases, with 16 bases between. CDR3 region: CASSARRTETYEQYF. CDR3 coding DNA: TGTGCCAGCAGCGCGAGGAGGACAGAAACCTACGAGCAGTACTTC.